A selection of T cell receptor beta chains follows, all from one sample in a study of blood T cell repertoires in COVID-19. Produced via immunoSEQ multiplex PCR; TCRdb's table is partial and in-frame only. The sample lists over 250,000 clones, around 80% occurring once. Sequences were obtained from PBMCs or T cells enriched from blood (not recorded which). The receptors originated from a man aged 25 to 40 with acute COVID-19. CDR3s include the opening cysteine and the closing phenylalanine or tryptophan. D genes are given only for firm matches. For some rows the clone size is stated as once, few or many, or as a class when expanded; others skip it.

d_gene	v_gene	j_gene	len	abundance	CDR3aa	CDR3nt
TRBD1	TRBV7-9	TRBJ1-6	12	once	CASSLTGAPLHF	TGTGCCAGCAGCCTAACAGGGGCACCCCTCCACTTT
.	TRBV5-1	TRBJ2-2	15	.	CASSLGPTSTGELFF	TGCGCCAGCAGCTTGGGCCCCACTAGCACCGGGGAGCTGTTTTTT
TRBD1	TRBV14	TRBJ1-6	16	.	CASSHRAGGYNSPLHF	TGTGCCAGCAGCCATCGGGCAGGGGGCTATAATTCACCCCTCCACTTT
TRBD1	TRBV4-2	TRBJ1-4	14	.	CASSQERTGEKLFF	TGTGCCAGCAGCCAAGAGCGGACAGGGGAAAAACTGTTTTTT
.	TRBV19	TRBJ1-2	13	.	CASRQVTNYGYTF	TGTGCCAGTAGGCAGGTGACTAACTATGGCTACACCTTC
.	TRBV6-5	TRBJ2-2	15	.	CASTRAPTGTGELFF	TGTGCCAGCACCCGAGCCCCTACCGGCACCGGGGAGCTGTTTTTT
TRBD1	TRBV19	TRBJ1-1	18	.	CASTPLGGRGRVNTEAFF	TGTGCCAGTACCCCTCTCGGAGGCAGGGGGCGGGTAAACACTGAAGCTTTCTTT
.	TRBV5-6	TRBJ2-3	13	.	CASSSQAGDTQYF	TGTGCCAGCAGCTCCCAGGCGGGAGATACGCAGTATTTT
.	TRBV6-2/TRBV6-3	TRBJ1-3	16	few	CASSKPGTSTGNTIYF	TGTGCCAGCAGTAAGCCCGGGACATCCACTGGAAACACCATATATTTT
.	TRBV6-5	TRBJ2-3	14	.	CASCRGLKGDTQYF	TGTGCCAGCTGCCGCGGACTAAAGGGAGATACGCAGTATTTT
.	TRBV24-1	TRBJ2-5	14	.	CATSGGGDQETQYF	TGTGCCACCTCAGGCGGAGGGGACCAAGAGACCCAGTACTTC
.	TRBV6-5	TRBJ2-1	14	few	CASRIETSYNEQFF	TGTGCCAGCAGAATAGAAACTAGCTACAATGAGCAGTTCTTC
TRBD1	TRBV7-2	TRBJ1-5	14	.	CASSATGGGQPQHF	TGTGCCAGCAGCGCAACAGGGGGAGGGCAGCCCCAGCATTTT
.	TRBV12-3/TRBV12-4	TRBJ1-1	13	.	CASSFRIRAEAFF	TGTGCCAGCAGTTTCCGTATCCGCGCTGAAGCTTTCTTT
TRBD2	TRBV24-1	TRBJ2-3	15	.	CATSGSGVPKDTQYF	TGTGCCACCAGTGGAAGCGGGGTTCCAAAAGATACGCAGTATTTT
.	TRBV19	TRBJ1-1	13	.	CASSPGGHAEAFF	TGTGCCAGTAGCCCCGGCGGCCACGCTGAAGCTTTCTTT
TRBD2	TRBV19	TRBJ2-1	14	.	CASSIGKREGFTVF	TGTGCCAGTAGTATAGGGAAGCGGGAGGGGTTTACGGTCTTC
TRBD2	TRBV7-9	TRBJ2-3	15	.	CASRLTSGFTDTQYF	TGTGCCAGCAGGTTGACTAGCGGGTTCACAGATACGCAGTATTTT
.	TRBV4-1	TRBJ1-6	15	.	CASSQDGRGGSPLHF	TGCGCCAGCAGCCAAGATGGCAGGGGCGGGTCACCCCTCCACTTT
.	TRBV19	TRBJ1-2	14	.	CASSQPGQNYGYTF	TGTGCCAGTAGCCAACCAGGACAAAATTATGGCTACACCTTC
TRBD1	TRBV27	TRBJ1-6	15	.	CASARQGHIDSPLHF	TGTGCCAGCGCAAGACAGGGGCATATAGATTCACCCCTCCACTTT
.	TRBV4-3	TRBJ2-2	14	.	CASSRNLVSGELFF	TGCGCCAGCAGCCGTAACCTAGTCAGCGGGGAGCTGTTTTTT
.	TRBV15	TRBJ2-2	13	.	CATSREQTGELFF	TGTGCCACCAGCAGAGAACAGACCGGGGAGCTGTTTTTT
.	TRBV19	TRBJ1-5	14	.	CASSGRRGGQPQHF	TGTGCCAGTAGTGGCCGGAGGGGCGGTCAGCCCCAGCATTTT
.	TRBV6-5	TRBJ1-2	14	.	CASSTGEGSYGYTF	TGTGCCAGCAGTACGGGGGAGGGAAGCTATGGCTACACCTTC
TRBD1	TRBV19	TRBJ2-3	16	.	CASSIPDRGFADTQYF	TGTGCCAGTAGTATCCCGGACAGGGGTTTTGCAGATACGCAGTATTTT
TRBD1	TRBV19	TRBJ2-5	14	.	CASRRQGAGETQYF	TGTGCCAGTAGGAGACAGGGGGCCGGTGAGACCCAGTACTTC
.	TRBV11-3	TRBJ1-1	14	.	CASSLDSIRHEAFF	TGTGCCAGCAGCTTAGATTCAATCAGGCATGAAGCTTTCTTT
.	TRBV6-5	TRBJ1-5	11	.	CASSHNQPQHF	TGTGCCAGCAGCCACAATCAGCCCCAGCATTTT
.	TRBV11-3	TRBJ2-1	13	few	CASSLDTGNEQFF	TGTGCCAGCAGCTTAGATACAGGCAATGAGCAGTTCTTC
.	TRBV12-3/TRBV12-4	TRBJ1-1	13	.	CASSPHGGIEAFF	TGTGCCAGCAGTCCTCATGGGGGGATAGAAGCTTTCTTT
.	TRBV18	TRBJ2-1	14	.	CASSLPETNNEQFF	TGTGCCAGCTCACTGCCGGAGACGAACAATGAGCAGTTCTTC
TRBD1	TRBV18	TRBJ2-4	17	.	CASSPPDRGRAKNIQYF	TGTGCCAGCTCACCACCGGACAGGGGGAGGGCCAAAAACATTCAGTACTTC
.	TRBV7-2	TRBJ1-6	13	.	CASSTDRNSPLHF	TGTGCCAGCAGTACGGACAGAAATTCACCCCTCCACTTT
TRBD1	TRBV5-4	TRBJ1-1	14	.	CASSGDRMNTEAFF	TGTGCCAGCAGCGGGGACAGGATGAACACTGAAGCTTTCTTT
.	TRBV24-1	TRBJ1-2	15	.	CATSDPSAGGYGYTF	TGTGCCACCAGTGACCCATCCGCCGGGGGCTATGGCTACACCTTC
TRBD1	TRBV7-9	TRBJ1-1	15	.	CASSGRTGGRTEAFF	TGTGCCAGCAGCGGAAGGACAGGGGGCCGCACTGAAGCTTTCTTT
.	TRBV18	TRBJ1-5	16	.	CASSPSAGSYNQPQHF	TGTGCCAGCTCACCGTCTGCAGGGTCATACAATCAGCCCCAGCATTTT
TRBD1	TRBV4-2	TRBJ2-1	17	many	CASSQKGVGTGGDEQFF	TGTGCCAGCAGCCAAAAGGGGGTGGGGACAGGGGGCGATGAGCAGTTCTTC
.	TRBV29-1	TRBJ1-2	12	.	CSVHSPNYGYTF	TGCAGCGTCCACTCCCCTAACTATGGCTACACCTTC
.	TRBV18	TRBJ1-4	13	few	CASLTGQGKKLFF	TGTGCCAGCCTCACAGGACAAGGCAAAAAACTGTTTTTT
.	TRBV7-9	TRBJ1-1	15	once	CASSPTGGTNTEAFF	TGTGCCAGCAGCCCGACGGGGGGGACGAACACTGAAGCTTTCTTT
.	TRBV30	TRBJ2-5	12	.	CAWSVVRETQYF	TGTGCCTGGAGTGTTGTGCGAGAGACCCAGTACTTC
TRBD2	TRBV14	TRBJ2-1	16	.	CASSPLLAGLNNEQFF	TGTGCCAGCAGCCCCCTACTAGCGGGGTTGAACAATGAGCAGTTCTTC
.	TRBV7-9	TRBJ1-2	14	.	CASSLGAGQDGYTF	TGTGCCAGCAGCTTAGGCGCGGGCCAGGATGGCTACACCTTC
.	TRBV24-1	TRBJ2-1	14	.	CATSDDRRDNEQFF	TGTGCCACCAGTGATGACAGAAGGGACAATGAGCAGTTCTTC
.	TRBV19	TRBJ1-6	13	.	CGASGGLNSPLHF	TGTGGAGCTTCGGGAGGTCTTAATTCACCCCTCCACTTT
.	TRBV7-8	TRBJ1-5	14	.	CASSLRGGNQPQHF	TGTGCCAGCAGCTTACGGGGGGGCAATCAGCCCCAGCATTTT
TRBD1	TRBV10-2	TRBJ1-1	14	once	CASRGDRMNTEAFF	TGCGCCAGCAGGGGGGACAGGATGAACACTGAAGCTTTCTTT
.	TRBV25-1	TRBJ2-5	14	.	CASNEGQIQETQYF	TGTGCCAGCAATGAAGGACAGATCCAAGAGACCCAGTACTTC
TRBD1	TRBV10-3	TRBJ2-1	16	.	CAISESWKGAGNEQFF	TGTGCCATCAGTGAGTCTTGGAAGGGGGCAGGAAATGAGCAGTTCTTC
.	TRBV18	TRBJ1-4	15	.	CASSPNTGNNEKLFF	TGTGCCAGCTCACCCAATACAGGGAACAATGAAAAACTGTTTTTT
.	TRBV28	TRBJ1-1	13	.	CASSPSQGTEAFF	TGTGCCAGCAGTCCCTCCCAGGGCACTGAAGCTTTCTTT